Reported below is one TCR beta chain. This clone was seen once. This receptor's antigen is unknown. No much larger clonotype is one base removed from it; base qualities were not supplied. Library construction relied on the immunoSEQ multiplex PCR assay. TCRdb limited this immuneACCESS table to in-frame rearrangements with V and J called. A share of clones is missing; checked studies link under half to unresolved V genes, and the rest is unexplained. The sample table holds under 70,000 clones, of which 75% to 95% were seen once. In total, the top ten clones hold about 2.2% of the sample. Reading the germline V gene gives CDR1 MDHEN and CDR2 SYDVKM. From the cysteine up to the phenylalanine, the CDR3 has a length of 16 residues. Only the CDR3 part of the read is kept: 48 bases, read in frame from the first base. V loses 5 bases of germline sequence and J loses 4 bases, and the interval between the two ends is 20 bases.

The data originate from a study of T cell changes during pregnancy in multiple sclerosis (dated by TCRdb to the late 2010s). Notes on the research overall: The study examined how the T cell repertoire changed over the course of pregnancy in women with multiple sclerosis.

The starting material was peripheral blood, obtained in the third trimester of pregnancy. The chain is made from TRBV28 and TRBJ2-5; the best D guess is TRBD1, with 6 bases matching. This sequence was found in a female donor in good health, enrolled as a control in a pregnancy study. The CDR3 has the sequence CASSAPGQRPGETQYF. Read as DNA, the sequence is TGTGCCAGCAGTGCCCCTGGACAGAGGCCTGGAGAGACCCAGTACTTC.